This T cell receptor (beta chain) was profiled in a study of human T cells and chemical hapten exposure. Turning to the study itself: Each patch test put 0.01% DPC on the upper back, and results were read at 6 days. Variability of per-sample TCR yields stemmed mainly from small differences in pooled library volume.

The library put unique molecular identifiers onto individual cDNA molecules. One entry per CDR3 protein, called by TCRdb with MiXCR from the RACE reads. The data contain 80,000 to 100,000 distinct CDR3 sequences, about an eighth of them singletons. This clonotype has a count of ten or more. This sample's time point: patch test 1, 2 weeks after DPC sensitization. Treatment: therapeutic diphenylcyclopropenone sensitization with weekly scalp DPC. After removal of 8 bases from V and 5 bases from J, the junction contained 12 bases not matched to a gene. The CDR3 sequence is 15 residues long. From germline, CDR1 is DFQATT and CDR2 SNEGSKA (reference sequence).

The rearrangement links TRBV20-1 to TRBJ2-2; TRBD2 matches 9 bases. The sequencing used whole blood, collected in connection with sensitization to the hapten diphenylcyclopropenone (DPC). The receptor's source is a woman in her thirties or forties with alopecia areata. Some clones in this sample may be carry-over from other donors' samples. This CDR3 is CSSPYSGGPTGELFF. Written as DNA, the CDR3 is TGCAGTTCGCCGTATAGCGGGGGCCCGACCGGGGAGCTGTTTTTT.